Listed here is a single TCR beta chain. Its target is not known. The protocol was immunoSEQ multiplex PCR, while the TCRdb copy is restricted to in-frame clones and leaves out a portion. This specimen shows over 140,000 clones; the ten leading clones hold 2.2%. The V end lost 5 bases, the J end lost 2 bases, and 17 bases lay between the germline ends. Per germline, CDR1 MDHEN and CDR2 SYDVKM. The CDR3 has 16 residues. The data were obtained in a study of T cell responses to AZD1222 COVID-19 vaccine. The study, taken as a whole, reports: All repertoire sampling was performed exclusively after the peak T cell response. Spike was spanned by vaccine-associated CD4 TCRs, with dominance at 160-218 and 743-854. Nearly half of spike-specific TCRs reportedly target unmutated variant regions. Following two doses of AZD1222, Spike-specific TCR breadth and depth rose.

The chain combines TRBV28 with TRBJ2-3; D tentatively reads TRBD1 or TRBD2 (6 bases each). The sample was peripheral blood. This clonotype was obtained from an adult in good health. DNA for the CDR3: TGTGCCAGCAGTGAGTACGGGGGCCCCTACACAGATACGCAGTATTTT. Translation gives CASSEYGGPYTDTQYF.